This TCR beta chain was sequenced during a study of blood T cell repertoires in COVID-19. Study at large: In each case, the material was cDNA or gDNA derived from T cells, B-cell-depleted T cells, or PBMCs.

V was clipped by 0 bases and J by 8 bases, with 10 bases between them. Looked up from germline, CDR1 is KGHDR and CDR2 is SFDVKD. The CDR3 is 14 amino acids. In the study's own analysis: From reference gene primer amplification, estimates of nucleated cell counts were derived. Generated by immunoSEQ multiplex PCR, the TCRdb table keeps only in-frame clones and is missing some. D and trimming come from the DNA, and the V and J calls and clone size come from that table. The sample lists approximately 89,000 clones, roughly 95% occurring once. The rearrangement joins TRBV24-1 to TRBJ2-1; D call uncertain. The source is a human donor with active COVID-19. The donor label of this sample is uncertain. Sequencing was carried out using peripheral blood. The CDR3 region is CATSDLVGGDEQFF. The CDR3 DNA sequence: TGTGCCACCAGTGATTTGGTTGGCGGTGATGAGCAGTTCTTC.